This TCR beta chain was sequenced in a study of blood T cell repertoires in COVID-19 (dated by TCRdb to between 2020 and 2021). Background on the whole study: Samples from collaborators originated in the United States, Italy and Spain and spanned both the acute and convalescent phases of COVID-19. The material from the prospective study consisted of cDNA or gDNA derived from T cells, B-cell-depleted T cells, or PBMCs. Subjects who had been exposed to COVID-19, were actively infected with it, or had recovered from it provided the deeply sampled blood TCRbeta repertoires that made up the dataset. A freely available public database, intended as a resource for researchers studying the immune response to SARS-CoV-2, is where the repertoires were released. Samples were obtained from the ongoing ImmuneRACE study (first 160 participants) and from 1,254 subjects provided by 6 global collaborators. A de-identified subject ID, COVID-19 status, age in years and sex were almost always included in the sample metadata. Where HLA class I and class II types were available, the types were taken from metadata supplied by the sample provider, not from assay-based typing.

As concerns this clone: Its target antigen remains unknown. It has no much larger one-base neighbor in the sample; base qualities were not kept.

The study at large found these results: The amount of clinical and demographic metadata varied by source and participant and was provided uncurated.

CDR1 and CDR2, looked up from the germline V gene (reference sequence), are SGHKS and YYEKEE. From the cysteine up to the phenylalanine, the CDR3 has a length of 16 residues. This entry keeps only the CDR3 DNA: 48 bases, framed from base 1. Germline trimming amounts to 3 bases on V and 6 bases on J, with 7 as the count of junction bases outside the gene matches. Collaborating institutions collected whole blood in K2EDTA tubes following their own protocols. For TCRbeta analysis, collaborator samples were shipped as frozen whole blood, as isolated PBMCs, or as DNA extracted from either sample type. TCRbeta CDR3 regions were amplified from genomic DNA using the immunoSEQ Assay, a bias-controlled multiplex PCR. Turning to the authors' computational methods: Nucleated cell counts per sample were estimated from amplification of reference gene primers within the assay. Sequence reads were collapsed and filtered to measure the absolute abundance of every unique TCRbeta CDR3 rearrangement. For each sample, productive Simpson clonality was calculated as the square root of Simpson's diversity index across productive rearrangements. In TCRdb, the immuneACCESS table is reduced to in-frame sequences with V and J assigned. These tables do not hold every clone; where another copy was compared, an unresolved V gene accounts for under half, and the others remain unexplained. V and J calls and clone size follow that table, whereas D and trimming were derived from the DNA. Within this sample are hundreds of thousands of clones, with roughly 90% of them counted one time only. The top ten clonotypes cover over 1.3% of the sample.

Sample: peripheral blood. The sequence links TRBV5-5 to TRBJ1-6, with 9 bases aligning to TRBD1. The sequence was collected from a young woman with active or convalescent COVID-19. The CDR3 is CASSSQGALGNSPLHF. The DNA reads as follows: TGTGCCAGCAGCTCACAGGGGGCGCTGGGTAATTCACCCCTCCACTTT.